This is a list of T cell receptor beta chains from one sample in a study of shared clonotypes between healthy human individuals. Measured with immunoSEQ multiplex PCR; TCRdb has only the in-frame clones, and not every one. The profile shows about 580,000 clones, about 98% of them singletons. The sequenced sample was naive CD8+ T cells sorted from blood. The receptors originated from a man aged 25-40 years in good health. Both conserved end residues are part of each CDR3. The D gene is left open where the match is weak. For some rows the clone size is stated as once, few or many, or as a class when expanded; others skip it.

v_call	clone_size	j_call	d_call	cdr3_aa
TRBV13	NA	TRBJ2-7	TRBD1	CASSTSVGGTRIAEQYF
TRBV7-6	NA	TRBJ2-3	NA	CASSGSQGGEQYF
TRBV6-5	NA	TRBJ1-2	NA	CASSFGQLGGYTF
TRBV7-2	NA	TRBJ2-5	NA	CASRMGLTKETQYF
TRBV4-1	NA	TRBJ2-7	TRBD2	CASSLLADLRGSYEQYF
TRBV19	NA	TRBJ2-7	NA	CASSIRFSYEQYF
TRBV5-1	once	TRBJ1-2	NA	CASSIRGGLSGYTF
TRBV7-9	NA	TRBJ2-1	NA	CAWRTPYNEQFF
TRBV12-5	once	TRBJ2-3	NA	CASGLATPLDTQYF
TRBV5-1	NA	TRBJ2-7	NA	CASSFFENLGYEQYF
TRBV7-9	few	TRBJ1-2	NA	CASSLALTTPQNGYTF
TRBV12-5	NA	TRBJ1-1	NA	CASGLGTPRGYTEAFF
TRBV9	NA	TRBJ2-7	NA	CASSPAPGSSYEQYF
TRBV11-2	NA	TRBJ2-7	NA	CASSRTTYEQYF
TRBV27	NA	TRBJ1-1	TRBD1	CASSLSRGTAEAFF
TRBV6-1	once	TRBJ1-2	NA	CASRKQGLGYTF
TRBV18	NA	TRBJ2-5	NA	CASSPTYQETQYF
TRBV18	NA	TRBJ2-1	TRBD2	CASSSSTTGTRRGSSYNEQFF
TRBV6-6	NA	TRBJ2-1	TRBD1	CAIPGGRGYNEQFF
TRBV27	once	TRBJ2-1	NA	CASTPILSGGPRSNEQFF
TRBV9	few	TRBJ2-3	NA	CASSVVDSTDTQYF
TRBV29-1	once	TRBJ2-3	NA	CSVEVGRGTDTQYF
TRBV7-2	NA	TRBJ1-5	TRBD1	CASSRRGQGYYSNQPQHF
TRBV19	NA	TRBJ2-1	TRBD1	CATLQEGTGSYNEQFF
TRBV27	NA	TRBJ1-2	TRBD1	CASSSPDRGDSYGYTF
TRBV13	NA	TRBJ2-7	TRBD1	CASSLGDRVLYEQYF
TRBV7-9	NA	TRBJ1-1	NA	CASSLGWNTEAFF
TRBV29-1	once	TRBJ2-3	TRBD2	CSVRLAGTDTQYF
TRBV7-8	NA	TRBJ2-7	TRBD1	CASSSPGQNYEQYF
TRBV7-2	NA	TRBJ2-1	NA	CASSLEPPYNEQFF
TRBV5-6	NA	TRBJ2-7	NA	CASSLGFTYEQYF
TRBV25-1	once	TRBJ2-2	NA	CASSDLGITGELFF
TRBV7-9	NA	TRBJ2-7	NA	CASRDGADLWKYF
TRBV27	once	TRBJ2-3	NA	CASSFIGSTDTQYF
TRBV6-5	NA	TRBJ2-2	NA	CASSYGQRNTGELFF
TRBV5-4	NA	TRBJ2-7	NA	CASSAGLSYEQYF
TRBV6-5	NA	TRBJ1-1	NA	CASSYYRDTEAFF
TRBV18	NA	TRBJ2-7	NA	CASSPPFGERDSYEQYF
TRBV10-1	NA	TRBJ2-7	NA	CASSDGYEQYF
TRBV27	NA	TRBJ2-7	NA	CASSPSPAGTDEQYF
TRBV6-5	NA	TRBJ2-1	NA	CATSLVPSYNEQFF
TRBV28	NA	TRBJ1-5	NA	CASMSTRRSAVAGDQPQHF
TRBV25-1	NA	TRBJ2-7	NA	CASSEGAGLAYEQYF
TRBV19	NA	TRBJ2-1	TRBD2	CASSIVGLADEQFF
TRBV7-6	NA	TRBJ2-7	NA	CASSTRGASYEQYF
TRBV7-9	NA	TRBJ2-7	TRBD1	CASTPQDREYEQYF
TRBV28	NA	TRBJ1-3	NA	CASSLTGTLENTIYF
TRBV10-1	NA	TRBJ2-5	NA	CASSSQTRETQYF
TRBV9	NA	TRBJ2-2	NA	CASSVSLGELFF